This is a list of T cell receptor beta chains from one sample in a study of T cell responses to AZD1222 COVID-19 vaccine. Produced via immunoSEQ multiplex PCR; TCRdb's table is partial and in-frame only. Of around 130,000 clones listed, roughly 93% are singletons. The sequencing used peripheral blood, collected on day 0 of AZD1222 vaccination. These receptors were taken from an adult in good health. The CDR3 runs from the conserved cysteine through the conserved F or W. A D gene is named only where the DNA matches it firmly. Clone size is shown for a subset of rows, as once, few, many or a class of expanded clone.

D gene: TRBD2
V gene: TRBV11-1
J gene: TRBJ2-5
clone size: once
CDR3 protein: CASSPRAGGPQETQYF
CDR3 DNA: TGTGCCAGCAGCCCAAGAGCGGGAGGGCCCCAAGAGACCCAGTACTTC

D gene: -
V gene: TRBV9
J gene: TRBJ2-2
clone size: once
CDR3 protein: CASSSPLKTGELFF
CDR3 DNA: TGTGCCAGCAGCTCCCCCCTTAAAACCGGGGAGCTGTTTTTT

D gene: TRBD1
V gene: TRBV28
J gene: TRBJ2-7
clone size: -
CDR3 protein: CASSRTGYEQYF
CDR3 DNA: TGTGCCAGCAGTCGGACAGGGTACGAGCAGTACTTC

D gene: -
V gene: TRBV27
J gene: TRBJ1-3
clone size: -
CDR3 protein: CASSPRKGGYSGNTIYF
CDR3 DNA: TGTGCCAGCAGTCCTCGGAAGGGGGGCTACTCTGGAAACACCATATATTTT

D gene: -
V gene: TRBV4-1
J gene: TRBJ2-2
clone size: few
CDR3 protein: CASSQLDLLTYTGELFF
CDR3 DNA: TGCGCCAGCAGCCAACTGGACTTATTAACTTACACCGGGGAGCTGTTTTTT

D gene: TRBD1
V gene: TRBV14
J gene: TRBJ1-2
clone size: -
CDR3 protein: CASSQAPGTGLYGYTF
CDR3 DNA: TGTGCCAGCAGCCAAGCACCCGGGACAGGGCTTTATGGCTACACCTTC

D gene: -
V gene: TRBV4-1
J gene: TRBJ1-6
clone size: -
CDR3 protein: CASQGSFNSPLHF
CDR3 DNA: TGCGCCAGCCAGGGTTCCTTTAATTCACCCCTCCACTTT

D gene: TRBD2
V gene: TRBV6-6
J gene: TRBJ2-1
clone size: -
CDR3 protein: CASRTSGRAQNEQFF
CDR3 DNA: TGTGCCAGCAGGACCAGCGGGAGGGCCCAAAATGAGCAGTTCTTC

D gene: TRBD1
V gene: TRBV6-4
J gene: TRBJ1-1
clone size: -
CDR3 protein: CASRAGQANTEAFF
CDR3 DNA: TGTGCCAGCAGAGCGGGACAGGCTAACACTGAAGCTTTCTTT

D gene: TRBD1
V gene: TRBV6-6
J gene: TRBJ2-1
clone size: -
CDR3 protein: CASTVGGQGRAQFF
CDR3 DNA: TGTGCCAGCACCGTAGGGGGACAGGGCCGAGCCCAGTTCTTC

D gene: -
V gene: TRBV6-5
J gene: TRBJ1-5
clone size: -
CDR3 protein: CASRQGSNQPQHF
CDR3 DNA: TGTGCCAGCAGGCAGGGAAGCAATCAGCCCCAGCATTTT

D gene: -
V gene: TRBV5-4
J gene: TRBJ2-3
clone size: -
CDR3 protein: CASSLQRSDTQYF
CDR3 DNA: TGTGCCAGCAGCTTGCAAAGGTCAGATACGCAGTATTTT

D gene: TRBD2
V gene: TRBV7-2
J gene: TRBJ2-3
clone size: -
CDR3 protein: CASSPRTRIKTNTQYF
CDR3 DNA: TGTGCCAGCAGCCCGAGGACTAGAATAAAAACGAATACGCAGTATTTT

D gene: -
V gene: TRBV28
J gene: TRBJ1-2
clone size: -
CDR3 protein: CASSLVRGVNYGYTF
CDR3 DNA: TGTGCCAGCAGTTTAGTCAGAGGGGTTAACTATGGCTACACCTTC

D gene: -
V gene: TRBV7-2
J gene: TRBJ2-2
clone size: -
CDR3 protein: CASSPAGAYTGELFF
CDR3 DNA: TGTGCCAGCAGCCCCGCCGGGGCCTACACCGGGGAGCTGTTTTTT

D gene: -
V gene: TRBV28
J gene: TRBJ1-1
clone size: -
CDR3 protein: CASSSPAPNQAEAFF
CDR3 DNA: TGTGCCAGCAGTTCGCCAGCCCCCAATCAGGCTGAAGCTTTCTTT

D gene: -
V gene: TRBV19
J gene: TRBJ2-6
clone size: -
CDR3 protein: CASSIDPGSTGANVLTF
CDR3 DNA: TGTGCCAGTAGTATCGACCCAGGGTCAACTGGGGCCAACGTCCTGACTTTC